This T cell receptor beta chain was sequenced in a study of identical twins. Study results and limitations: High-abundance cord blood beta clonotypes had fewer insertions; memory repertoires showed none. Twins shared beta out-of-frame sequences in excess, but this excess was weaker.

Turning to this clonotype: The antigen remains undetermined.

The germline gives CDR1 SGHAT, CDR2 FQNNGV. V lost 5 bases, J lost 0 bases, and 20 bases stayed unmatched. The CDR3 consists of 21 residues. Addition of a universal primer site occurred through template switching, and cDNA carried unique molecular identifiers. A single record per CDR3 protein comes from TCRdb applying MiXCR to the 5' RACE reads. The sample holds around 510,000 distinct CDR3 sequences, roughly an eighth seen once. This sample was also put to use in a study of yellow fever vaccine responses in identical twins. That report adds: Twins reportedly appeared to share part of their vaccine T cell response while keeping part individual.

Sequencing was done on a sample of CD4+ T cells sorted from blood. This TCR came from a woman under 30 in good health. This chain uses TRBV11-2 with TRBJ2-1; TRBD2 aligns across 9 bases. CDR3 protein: CASSPGGISGGAPLSYNEQFF. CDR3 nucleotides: TGTGCCAGCAGCCCAGGGGGGATTAGCGGGGGAGCTCCCCTCTCCTACAATGAGCAGTTCTTC.